One and the same sample provided the 29 T cell receptor beta chains below, sequenced in a study of cytotoxic CD8 clonotypes in ibrutinib-treated CLL. Profiling relied on immunoSEQ multiplex PCR, and the TCRdb table lists in-frame clones only, not all of them. The sample lists over 200,000 clones; 70% to 75% were seen once. This material consisted of PBMCs, taken after 12 months of ibrutinib treatment. The receptors derive from a human donor with chronic lymphocytic leukemia.

V is TRBV7-2 and J is TRBJ2-7; TRBD1 matches at 7 bases. V shed 2 bases and J 2 bases; nucleotides not matched to a gene: 9. Germline V gene data show CDR1 as SGHTA and CDR2 as FQGNSA. The CDR3 consists of 16 residues. The DNA of the CDR3 is TGTGCCAGCAGCTTACGATTTAGGACAGGAGCCTACGAGCAGTACTTC. Its protein is CASSLRFRTGAYEQYF.

The chain recombines TRBV5-1 with TRBJ2-7; TRBD1 aligns across 8 bases. The CDR3 runs to 17 residues. From germline, CDR1 is SGHRS and CDR2 YFSETQ. V was pared by 3 bases and J by 0 bases, with 11 bases of the junction left unmatched. The CDR3 reads CASSSSRGQASSYEQYF. CDR3 in DNA: TGCGCCAGCAGCTCCAGTAGGGGACAGGCTAGCTCCTACGAGCAGTACTTC.

In nucleotides, the CDR3 is TGTGCCAGCAAGGGCCCGAACACCGGGGAGCTGTTTTTT. Translating gives CASKGPNTGELFF. The V call is TRBV28, the J call TRBJ2-2; D remains ambiguous. Germline V gene data show CDR1 as MDHEN and CDR2 as SYDVKM. The CDR3 consists of 13 residues. Deletions cut 7 bases from V and 0 bases from J, with 6 bases between.

The rearrangement joins TRBV7-9 to TRBJ1-1; 7 nucleotides agree with TRBD1. The CDR3 extends over 15 amino acids. Germline-derived CDR1 and CDR2 are SEHNR and FQNEAQ (reference sequence). Trimming at V came to 0 bases and at J to 4 bases, leaving 5 bases not matched to a gene. CDR3 sequence (DNA): TGTGCCAGCAGCTTAGCAGGGGGCGGTGGCACTGAAGCTTTCTTT. Its protein is CASSLAGGGGTEAFF.

In its sample, this clone was seen a few times. The rearrangement links TRBV5-4 to TRBJ2-7; D might be TRBD2 (7 bases). V lost 1 base and J lost 2, with 22 bases in between. The V gene's germline CDR1 is SGHNT and CDR2 YYREEE (reference sequence). The CDR3 runs 18 residues. The CDR3 coding sequence is TGTGCCAGCAGCTTGCCCCGGGACACCCCCCGGGGGGCCTACGAGCAGTACTTC. This sequence encodes CASSLPRDTPRGAYEQYF.

V gene TRBV9 combines with J gene TRBJ2-5, with TRBD2 matching over 8 bases. V shed 3 bases, J shed 1 base, and the junction held 2 bases outside the gene matches. In germline, CDR1 is SGDLS, CDR2 YYNGEE. The CDR3 loop spans 14 amino acids. CDR3: CASSGGRIQETQYF. The CDR3 nucleotides are TGTGCCAGCAGCGGCGGGAGGATCCAAGAGACCCAGTACTTC. Full variable domain (missing parts from reference TRBV9 and TRBJ2-5): DSGVTQTPKHLITATGQRVTLRCSPRSGDLSVYWYQQSLDQGLQFLIQYYNGEERAKGNILERFSAQQFPDLHSELNLSSLELGDSALYFCASSGGRIQETQYFGPGTRLLVL.

This chain joins TRBV9 and TRBJ2-6, with 8 bases identical to TRBD1. CDR1 is SGDLS and CDR2 is YYNGEE in the germline V gene. Trimming cost V 0 bases and J 0 bases; bases outside gene matches: 5. The CDR3 sequence is 18 residues long. CDR3 region: CASSVALTGGSGANVLTF. The CDR3 DNA follows: TGTGCCAGCAGCGTAGCTCTTACAGGGGGCTCTGGGGCCAACGTCCTGACTTTC.

This clone appeared a single time. This sequence joins TRBV5-6 and TRBJ2-5; D gene unclear. In germline, CDR1 is SGHDT, CDR2 YYEEEE. V lost 2 bases to trimming and J lost 5 bases, with 4 bases between them. The CDR3 covers 11 residues. The CDR3 DNA is TGTGCCAGCAGCTTTAAGGAGACCCAGTACTTC. Translation: CASSFKETQYF.

The chain is built from TRBV18 and TRBJ2-1; 8 bases align to TRBD1. There are 17 residues in the CDR3. Germline V gene data show CDR1 as KGHSH and CDR2 as LQKENI. V was clipped by 4 bases and J by 4 bases; unmatched bases: 12. The CDR3 DNA follows: TGTGCCAGCTCACTACTGGCAGGGGGCGAACGGTACAATGAGCAGTTCTTC. Translating gives CASSLLAGGERYNEQFF.

V gene TRBV19 combines with J gene TRBJ2-7, with TRBD1 identical over 7 bases. Germline lookup yields CDR1 LNHDA and CDR2 SQIVND (reference sequence). Trimming at V came to 0 bases and at J to 0 bases, leaving 8 bases not matched to a gene. The CDR3 has 17 amino acids. CDR3 nucleotide sequence: TGTGCCAGTAGTATAGAACAAGGGGGCCGAAGCTCCTACGAGCAGTACTTC. Its translation is CASSIEQGGRSSYEQYF.

This clone was counted once. The rearrangement joins TRBV28 to TRBJ2-7; 9 nucleotides agree with TRBD1. This CDR3 spans 16 amino acids. From germline, CDR1 is MDHEN and CDR2 SYDVKM. The V segment lost 6 bases and the J segment 5 bases; nucleotides outside the gene matches: 14. CDR3 residues: CASRPQPGQGGDEQYF. The CDR3 DNA sequence: TGTGCCAGCAGGCCACAACCGGGACAGGGAGGCGACGAGCAGTACTTC.

The chain combines TRBV7-2 with TRBJ2-7; 9 nucleotides line up with TRBD2. The CDR3 contains 15 residues. The germline CDR1 and CDR2 sequences are SGHTA and FQGNSA. V shed 3 bases and J 3 bases; nucleotides not matched to a gene: 6. CDR3 amino acids: CASSFRTSDLYEQYF. The CDR3 DNA reads TGTGCCAGCAGCTTCCGGACTAGCGACCTCTACGAGCAGTACTTC.

The chain combines TRBV2 with TRBJ1-2, with 8 bases that match TRBD1. The V gene's germline CDR1 is SNHLY and CDR2 FYNNEI. With V trimmed by 7 bases and J by 3 bases, 7 bases remained unmatched. The CDR3 runs 14 residues. The CDR3 nucleotides read TGTGCCAGCAACCGCGGACAGGGAGACTATGGCTACACCTTC. Residues: CASNRGQGDYGYTF.

This clone was recorded a few times. This sequence joins TRBV7-9 and TRBJ1-1; D is unclear. Looked up from germline, CDR1 is SEHNR and CDR2 is FQNEAQ (reference sequence). The V end was cut by 0 bases, the J end by 6 bases, with 2 bases between. CDR3 length: 11 amino acids. The CDR3 sequence is CASSLAAEAFF. As DNA, the CDR3 is TGTGCCAGCAGCTTAGCAGCTGAAGCTTTCTTT. Supplemented by reference TRBV7-9 and TRBJ1-1, the full variable domain reads DTGVSQNPRHKITKRGQNVTFRCDPISEHNRLYWYRQTLGQGPEFLTYFQNEAQLEKSRLLSDRFSAERPKGSFSTLEIQRTEQGDSAMYLCASSLAAEAFFGQGTRLTVV.

V and J are TRBV5-1 and TRBJ2-1, with TRBD2 matching over 14 bases. After removal of 3 bases from V and 7 bases from J, the junction contained 12 bases not matched to a gene. CDR3 length equals 18 residues. CDR1 is SGHRS, CDR2 YFSETQ, per germline. Here the CDR3 DNA reads TGCGCCAGCAGCTACCTTGGGACTAGCGGGAGCATCGCGAATGAGCAGTTCTTC. Its protein product is CASSYLGTSGSIANEQFF.

The V gene is TRBV2, the J gene TRBJ2-5; D may match TRBD1 or TRBD2 (6 bases each). CDR3 length: 13 amino acids. The V gene's germline CDR1 is SNHLY and CDR2 FYNNEI. The germline V and J ends were trimmed by 7 bases and 5 bases, with 14 bases remaining between them. The CDR3 DNA sequence: TGTGCCAGCATAGGGGGGCGGGGCGAGACCCAGTACTTC. Encoded protein: CASIGGRGETQYF.

This clone occurred many times. The V gene is TRBV6-1, the J gene TRBJ1-1, with D tentatively TRBD1 (6 bases). Germline assignment: CDR1 MNHNS and CDR2 SASEGT. The CDR3 loop spans 14 amino acids. Trimming removed 8 bases at V and 3 bases at J, with 16 bases between. The CDR3 DNA reads TGTGCCAGCCCCGGGGGGGCGGACGACACTGAAGCTTTCTTT. Its translation: CASPGGADDTEAFF.

The chain uses TRBV2 and TRBJ2-7; TRBD2 might be the D (5 bases). The germline CDR1 and CDR2 sequences are SNHLY and FYNNEI. Trimming shortened V by 6 bases and J by 2 bases, and 14 bases separated the two germline ends. The CDR3 is 14 residues long. The chain's CDR3 is CASRSRTSTYEQYF. As DNA, the CDR3 is TGTGCCAGCAGATCAAGGACTTCAACCTACGAGCAGTACTTC. Combining the CDR3 with reference TRBV2 and TRBJ2-7 gives the whole variable domain EPEVTQTPSHQVTQMGQEVILRCVPISNHLYFYWYRQILGQKVEFLVSFYNNEISEKSEIFDDQFSVERPDGSNFTLKIRSTKLEDSAMYFCASRSRTSTYEQYFGPGTRLTVT.

This clone was picked up one time. CDR3 nucleotide sequence: TGTGCCAGCAGTCCCGGGACAATTATCCAAGAGACCCAGTACTTC. Protein sequence: CASSPGTIIQETQYF. The chain links TRBV6-6 to TRBJ2-5, with a possible D match to TRBD1 (6 bases). Trimming removed 5 bases from V and 1 base from J, with 14 bases in between. The CDR3 loop spans 15 amino acids. The germline V gene has CDR1 MNHNY and CDR2 SVGAGI (reference sequence).

The CDR3, as DNA: TGCGCCAGCAGCCTCGGTTCGTTGGGCCGCACCGGGGGGACTGAAGCTTTCTTT. This encodes CASSLGSLGRTGGTEAFF. The chain couples TRBV5-1 to TRBJ1-1; possibly TRBD1 for D (5 bases). Germline values: CDR1 SGHRS, CDR2 YFSETQ. The germline V and J ends were trimmed by 4 bases and 5 bases, with 27 bases remaining between them. This CDR3 contains 18 residues. Full variable domain (rest looked up from reference TRBV5-1 and TRBJ1-1): KAGVTQTPRYLIKTRGQQVTLSCSPISGHRSVSWYQQTPGQGLQFLFEYFSETQRNKGNFPGRFSGRQFSNSRSEMNVSTLELGDSALYLCASSLGSLGRTGGTEAFFGQGTRLTVV.

The chain has TRBV5-1 and TRBJ2-4; D may match TRBD1 or TRBD2 (5 bases each). Trimming removed 4 bases from V and 0 bases from J, with 11 bases in between. From germline, CDR1 is SGHRS and CDR2 YFSETQ. The CDR3 extends over 15 amino acids. CDR3 nucleotide sequence: TGCGCCAGCAGCCCGGGACCGCTAGCCAAAAACATTCAGTACTTC. Residues: CASSPGPLAKNIQYF.

This chain joins TRBV27 and TRBJ1-2, with D possibly matching TRBD1 (5 bases). The CDR3 sequence is 15 residues long. Trimming pared 2 bases from V and 3 bases from J, leaving 13 bases between. The germline CDR1 and CDR2 sequences are MNHEY and SMNVEV (reference sequence). The CDR3, as DNA: TGTGCCAGCAGTTTAAATATTGCAGGGTACTATGGCTACACCTTC. It codes for CASSLNIAGYYGYTF.

This chain joins TRBV27 and TRBJ2-1; 13 bases line up with TRBD2. Germline loops: CDR1 MNHEY, CDR2 SMNVEV (reference sequence). The CDR3 contains 18 residues. The V segment lost 2 bases and the J segment 7 bases; nucleotides outside the gene matches: 11. The CDR3 DNA reads as TGTGCCAGCAGTTTACGACTAGCGGGGGGAGGACATTGGAATGAGCAGTTCTTC. Its protein product is CASSLRLAGGGHWNEQFF.

The chain carries TRBV9 and TRBJ1-1; a weak D match, TRBD1 (5 bases). The V and J ends lost 3 bases and 3 bases respectively, with 9 bases between them. The CDR3 has 13 residues. Germline V gene data show CDR1 as SGDLS and CDR2 as YYNGEE. The CDR3 DNA sequence: TGTGCCAGCAGCGCCCACAGGTACACTGAAGCTTTCTTT. Translation gives CASSAHRYTEAFF.

The genes are TRBV9 and TRBJ2-3, with 10 bases that match TRBD2. Germline values: CDR1 SGDLS, CDR2 YYNGEE. J lost 0 bases, V lost 0 bases, and 10 bases had no gene match. The CDR3 runs to 19 residues. The CDR3 nucleotides read TGTGCCAGCAGCGTAGAGGGTCTTAGCGGGGGGCAAAGCACAGATACGCAGTATTTT. Translation gives CASSVEGLSGGQSTDTQYF.

The V call is TRBV4-3, the J call TRBJ1-5; D is unresolved. The CDR3 totals 15 residues. From germline, CDR1 is LGHNA and CDR2 YSLEER. The V end was cut by 0 bases, the J end by 15 bases, with 21 bases between. The CDR3 DNA is TGCGCCAGCAGCCAAGACAACGGAGGCAGATACTCCCTGCATTTT. This codes for CASSQDNGGRYSLHF.

The chain carries TRBV9 and TRBJ1-2, with 10 nucleotides matching TRBD1. This CDR3 has 15 amino acids. Germline CDR1 is SGDLS and CDR2 is YYNGEE. V lost 2 bases to trimming and J lost 4 bases; unmatched junction nucleotides: 5. Here the CDR3 reads CASSVDRGLGYGYTF. As DNA, the CDR3 is TGTGCCAGCAGCGTTGACAGGGGGCTGGGCTATGGCTACACCTTC.

V and J are TRBV5-1 and TRBJ2-7; TRBD1 matches at 9 bases. The CDR3 runs 15 residues. V dropped 5 bases and J dropped 0; count of bases not matched to a gene: 6. Germline CDR1 reads SGHRS; CDR2 reads YFSETQ. DNA for the CDR3: TGCGCCAGCAGGGATGGGACAGGGATCTCCTACGAGCAGTACTTC. Translated: CASRDGTGISYEQYF.

The J gene is TRBJ1-2, the V gene TRBV2; D possibly corresponds to TRBD1 (6 bases). Trimming left V 9 bases short and J 4 bases short, with 18 bases between. Germline CDR1 SNHLY, CDR2 FYNNEI. This CDR3 is built from 14 residues. The CDR3 reads CARNQPYRVYGYTF. In nucleotides, the CDR3 is TGTGCCAGAAATCAACCCTACAGGGTCTATGGCTACACCTTC.